This TCR beta chain was observed in a study of blood T cell repertoires in COVID-19. Overall study context: The origin of the acute and convalescent COVID-19 samples was the United States, Italy and Spain.

Germline V gene sequence: CDR1 MNHEY, CDR2 SMNVEV (reference sequence). V was trimmed by 3 bases and J by 7 bases, leaving 10 bases between them. This CDR3 comprises 14 residues. As processed by the authors: Amplified reference gene primers provided the basis for estimating nucleated cell counts. Produced via immunoSEQ multiplex PCR; TCRdb's table is partial and in-frame only. Clone size and V and J calls were adopted from that table, with D and trimming inferred from the DNA. Of about 240,000 clones listed, roughly 80% are singletons. This sequence originates from a woman aged 55-70 years with active or convalescent COVID-19. This chain uses TRBV27 with TRBJ1-6, with D tentatively TRBD1 (5 bases). The sequenced sample consisted of peripheral blood. The CDR3 loop is CASSLWRQNSPLHF. The DNA for the CDR3 is TGTGCCAGCAGTTTGTGGAGACAGAATTCACCCCTCCACTTT.